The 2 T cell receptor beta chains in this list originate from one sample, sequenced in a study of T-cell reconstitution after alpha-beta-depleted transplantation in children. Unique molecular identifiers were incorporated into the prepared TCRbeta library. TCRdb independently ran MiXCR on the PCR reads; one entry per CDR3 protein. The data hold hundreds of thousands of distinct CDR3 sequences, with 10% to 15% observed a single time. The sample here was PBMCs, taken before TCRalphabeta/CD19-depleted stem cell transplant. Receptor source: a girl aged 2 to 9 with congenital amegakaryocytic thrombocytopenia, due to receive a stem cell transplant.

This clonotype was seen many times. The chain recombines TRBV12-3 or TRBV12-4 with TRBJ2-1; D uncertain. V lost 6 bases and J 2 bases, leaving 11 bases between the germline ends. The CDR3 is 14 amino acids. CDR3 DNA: TGTGCCAGCAGCCAGACTGGGACCTACAATGAGCAGTTCTTC. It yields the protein CASSQTGTYNEQFF.

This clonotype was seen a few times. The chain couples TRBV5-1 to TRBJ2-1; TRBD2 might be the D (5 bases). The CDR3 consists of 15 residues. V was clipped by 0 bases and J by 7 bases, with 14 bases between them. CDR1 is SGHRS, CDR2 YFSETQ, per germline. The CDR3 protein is CASSLDPGIVNEQFF. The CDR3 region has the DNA TGCGCCAGCAGCTTGGATCCCGGGATAGTGAATGAGCAGTTCTTC.